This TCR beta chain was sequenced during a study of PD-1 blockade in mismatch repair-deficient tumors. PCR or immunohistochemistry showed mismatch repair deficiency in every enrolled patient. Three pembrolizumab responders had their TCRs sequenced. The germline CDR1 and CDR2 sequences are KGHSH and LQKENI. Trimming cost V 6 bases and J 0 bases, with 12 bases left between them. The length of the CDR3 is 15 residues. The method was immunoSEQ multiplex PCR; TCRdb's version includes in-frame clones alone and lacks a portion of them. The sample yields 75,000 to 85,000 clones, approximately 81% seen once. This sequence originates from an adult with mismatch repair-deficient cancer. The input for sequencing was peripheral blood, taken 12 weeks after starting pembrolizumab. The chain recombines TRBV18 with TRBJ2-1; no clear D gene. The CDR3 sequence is CASSPTFSSYNEQFF. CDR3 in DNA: TGTGCCAGCTCTCCAACGTTTAGCTCCTACAATGAGCAGTTCTTC. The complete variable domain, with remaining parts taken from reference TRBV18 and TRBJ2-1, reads NAGVMQNPRHLVRRRGQEARLRCSPMKGHSHVYWYRQLPEEGLKFMVYLQKENIIDESGMPKERFSAEFPKEGPSILRIQQVVRGDSAAYFCASSPTFSSYNEQFFGPGTRLTVL.